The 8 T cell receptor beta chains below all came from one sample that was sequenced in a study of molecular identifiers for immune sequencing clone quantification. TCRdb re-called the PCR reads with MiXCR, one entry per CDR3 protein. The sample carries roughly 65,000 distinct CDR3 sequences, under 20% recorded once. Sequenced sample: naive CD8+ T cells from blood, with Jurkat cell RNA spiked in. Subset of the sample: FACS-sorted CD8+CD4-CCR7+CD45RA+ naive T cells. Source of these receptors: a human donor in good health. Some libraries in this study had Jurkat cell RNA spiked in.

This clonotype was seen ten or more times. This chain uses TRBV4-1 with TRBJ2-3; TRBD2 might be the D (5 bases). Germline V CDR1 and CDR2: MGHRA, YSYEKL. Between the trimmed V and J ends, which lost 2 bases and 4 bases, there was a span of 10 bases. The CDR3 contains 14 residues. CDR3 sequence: CASSQSEGSDTQYF. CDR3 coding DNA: TGCGCCAGCAGCCAATCTGAGGGCTCAGATACGCAGTATTTT.

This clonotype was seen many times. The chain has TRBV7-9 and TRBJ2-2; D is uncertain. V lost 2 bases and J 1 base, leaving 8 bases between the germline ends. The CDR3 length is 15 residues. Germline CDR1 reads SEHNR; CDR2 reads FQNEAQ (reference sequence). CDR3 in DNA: TGTGCCAGCAGCTTATGGCGACAGAACACCGGGGAGCTGTTTTTT. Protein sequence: CASSLWRQNTGELFF.

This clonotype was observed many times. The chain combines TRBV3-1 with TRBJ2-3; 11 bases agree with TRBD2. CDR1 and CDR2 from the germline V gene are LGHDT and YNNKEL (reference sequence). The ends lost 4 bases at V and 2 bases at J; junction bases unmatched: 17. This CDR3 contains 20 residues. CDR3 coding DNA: TGTGCCAGCAGCCTGCAACTAGCGGGAGAGGTGGAGGGCCCCACAGATACGCAGTATTTT. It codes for CASSLQLAGEVEGPTDTQYF.

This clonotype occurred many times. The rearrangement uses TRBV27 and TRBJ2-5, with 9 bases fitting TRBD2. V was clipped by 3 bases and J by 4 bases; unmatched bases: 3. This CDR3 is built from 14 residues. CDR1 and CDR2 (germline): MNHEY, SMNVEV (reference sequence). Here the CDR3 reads CASSLGTSTETQYF. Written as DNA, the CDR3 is TGTGCCAGCAGTTTGGGGACTAGCACAGAGACCCAGTACTTC.

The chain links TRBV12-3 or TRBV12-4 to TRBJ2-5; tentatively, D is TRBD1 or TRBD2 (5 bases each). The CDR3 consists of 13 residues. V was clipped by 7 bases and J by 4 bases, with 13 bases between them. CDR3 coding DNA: TGTGCCAGCACCCCGGGACGGCGAGAGACCCAGTACTTC. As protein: CASTPGRRETQYF.

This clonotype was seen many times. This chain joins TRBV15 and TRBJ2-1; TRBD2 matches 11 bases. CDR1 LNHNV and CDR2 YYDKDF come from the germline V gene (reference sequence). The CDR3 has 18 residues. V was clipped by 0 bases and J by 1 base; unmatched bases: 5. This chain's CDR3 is CATSRETSGRASYNEQFF. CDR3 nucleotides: TGTGCCACCAGCAGAGAAACTAGCGGGAGAGCATCCTACAATGAGCAGTTCTTC.

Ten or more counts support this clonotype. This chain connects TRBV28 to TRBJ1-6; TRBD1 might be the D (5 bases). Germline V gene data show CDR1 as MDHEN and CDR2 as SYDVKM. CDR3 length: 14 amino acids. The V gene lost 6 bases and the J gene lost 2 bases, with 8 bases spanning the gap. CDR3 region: CASRGVAYNSPLHF. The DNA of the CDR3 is TGTGCCAGCAGAGGGGTCGCCTATAATTCACCCCTCCACTTT. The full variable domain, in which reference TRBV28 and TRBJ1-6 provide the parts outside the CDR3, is DVKVTQSSRYLVKRTGEKVFLECVQDMDHENMFWYRQDPGLGLRLIYFSYDVKMKEKGDIPEGYSVSREKKERFSLILESASTNQTSMYLCASRGVAYNSPLHFGNGTRLTVT.

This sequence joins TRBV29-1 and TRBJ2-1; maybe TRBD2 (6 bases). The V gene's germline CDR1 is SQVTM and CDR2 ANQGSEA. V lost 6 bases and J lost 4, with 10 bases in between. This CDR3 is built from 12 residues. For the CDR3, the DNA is TGCAGCGTCCGACTAGATTACAATGAGCAGTTCTTC. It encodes CSVRLDYNEQFF.